This T cell receptor (beta chain) was identified during a study of T cell repertoires in cytomegalovirus infection (dated by TCRdb to the late 2010s). Notes on the research overall: Donor HLA type was relevant to the analysis, as public TCR beta signatures indicated carriage of CMV infection together with the matching HLA type.

Sequenced on an Illumina HiSeq 1500. TCRdb passed the public sequencing reads through fastp at Q25 and MiXCR, retaining productive beta sequences. Duplicate CDR3 protein sequences are folded into a single record with the most common DNA and genes. In this sample the table shows about 180,000 distinct CDR3 sequences, roughly an eighth of which occur a single time. In total, the top ten clones hold about a quarter of the sample. General conclusions and limits of the study: In both this cohort and an independent roughly 330-donor cohort, the cumulative frequency of public TCR beta family members distinguished carriers of CMV infection plus the relevant HLA type. The ex vivo response was dominated by HLA-C-restricted CMV-specific TCR beta clonotypes, which also provided the single most frequent clonotype in two of eight donors.

The germline V gene provides CDR1 SGHVS and CDR2 FNYEAQ. The CDR3 numbers 14 residues from cysteine through phenylalanine. Here the CDR3 DNA is all that survives: 42 bases in frame from base 1. V sheds 4 bases and J sheds 5 bases, leaving 14 bases between their ends. Notes on this clonotype: Its antigen specificity is not known. Base qualities are not recorded, but no much larger clone differs from it by a single base.

The chain couples TRBV7-6 to TRBJ1-1; a weak D assignment points to TRBD1 (6 bases agree). This TCR was recovered from a human donor in good health (CMV status not recorded). Some clones in this sample may be carry-over from other donors' samples. The specimen was PBMCs. The CDR3 region has the sequence CASSYRDTGTEAFF. The nucleotides are TGTGCCAGCAGCTACAGGGATACGGGTACTGAAGCTTTCTTT.